The 12 T cell receptor beta chains reported below all come from one sample, sequenced in a study of blood T cell repertoires in COVID-19. Data came from immunoSEQ multiplex PCR; TCRdb stores just in-frame clones and leaves some out. This table holds 23,000 or so clones, approximately 79% found once. Sequenced: peripheral blood. Receptors originate from a woman aged 80 or older with acute or convalescent COVID-19.

CDR3 region: CASSQQQSYGYTF. CDR3 nucleotide sequence: TGTGCCAGCAGCCAACAACAGTCCTATGGCTACACCTTC. The chain has TRBV3-1 (or the pseudogene TRBV3-2) and TRBJ1-2; D unclear. This CDR3 is built from 13 residues. Germline lookup yields CDR1 LGHDT and CDR2 YNNKEL (reference sequence). The V and J ends lost 2 bases and 4 bases respectively, with 8 bases between them.

On this clone: At one end, the junction sequence differs from germline, possibly due to a read error. The chain couples TRBV7-7 to TRBJ1-3, with 7 bases identical to TRBD1. Looked up from germline, CDR1 is SSHAT and CDR2 is FNYEAQ (reference sequence). CDR3 length: 15 amino acids. The CDR3 region has the DNA TGTGCTAGCAGCCTGGGACAGCCCAGGGGATACACCATATATTTT. This translates into CASSLGQPRGYTIYF.

The chain is built from TRBV24-1 and TRBJ1-4; TRBD1 matches at 9 bases. V gave up 2 bases and J gave up 8 bases; unmatched junction bases: 5. The CDR3 covers 15 residues. CDR1 and CDR2 (germline): KGHDR, SFDVKD. The CDR3 bases are TGTGCCACCAGTGATTCCGGACAGGGGAACGAAAAACTGTTTTTT. This codes for CATSDSGQGNEKLFF.

This rearrangement joins TRBV2 to TRBJ1-5; D is possibly TRBD1 (5 bases). The CDR3 has 14 amino acids. Looked up from germline, CDR1 is SNHLY and CDR2 is FYNNEI. The ends were cut back, 7 bases at V and 0 bases at J, with 10 bases in the middle. CDR3 sequence (DNA): TGTGCCAGCACCGACAGATATAGCAATCAGCCCCAGCATTTT. Encoded protein: CASTDRYSNQPQHF.

This clone appeared a few times. The V gene is TRBV6-2 or TRBV6-3, the J gene TRBJ1-1; no clear D gene. The CDR3 length is 13 residues. The V and J ends lost 2 bases and 5 bases respectively, with 9 bases between them. Germline V gene sequence: CDR1 MNHEY, CDR2 SVGEGT. CDR3 protein: CASSYARVTEAFF. The CDR3 coding sequence is TGTGCCAGCAGTTACGCGAGGGTGACTGAAGCTTTCTTT.

The rearrangement uses TRBV6-5 and TRBJ1-6; 10 nucleotides agree with TRBD1. V was clipped by 4 bases and J by 8 bases; unmatched bases: 5. There are 15 residues in the CDR3. Germline lookup yields CDR1 MNHEY and CDR2 SVGAGI. The CDR3 region is CASSSAGTGDSPLHF. For the CDR3, the DNA is TGTGCCAGCAGTTCAGCCGGGACAGGGGATTCACCCCTCCACTTT.

This clone was detected once. The V gene is TRBV19, the J gene TRBJ2-7, with 7 bases matching TRBD1. After removal of 4 bases from V and 7 bases from J, the junction contained 19 bases not matched to a gene. CDR1 and CDR2 from the germline V gene are LNHDA and SQIVND (reference sequence). The CDR3 covers 17 residues. In DNA form, the CDR3 reads TGTGCCAGTAGTAAACCTCCTCTTGGACAGGTATCGGGGGAGCAGTACTTC. Residues: CASSKPPLGQVSGEQYF.

The chain joins TRBV12-3 or TRBV12-4 to TRBJ1-5; maybe TRBD1 (5 bases). This CDR3 region has 13 residues. V was pared by 7 bases and J by 5 bases, with 12 bases between. DNA of the CDR3: TGTGCCAGCACTCTTGGGGGGGATCAGCCCCAGCATTTT. This translates into CASTLGGDQPQHF.

The chain combines TRBV7-2 with TRBJ1-1; TRBD1 matches 7 bases. After removal of 1 base from V and 4 bases from J, the junction contained 3 bases not matched to a gene. This CDR3 comprises 14 residues. Per germline, CDR1 SGHTA and CDR2 FQGNSA. CDR3: CASSLVEGATEAFF. CDR3 bases: TGTGCCAGCAGCTTAGTGGAGGGGGCCACTGAAGCTTTCTTT. The full variable domain, its missing parts supplied by reference TRBV7-2 and TRBJ1-1, is GAGVSQSPSNKVTEKGKDVELRCDPISGHTALYWYRQSLGQGLEFLIYFQGNSAPDKSGLPSDRFSAERTGGSVSTLTIQRTQQEDSAVYLCASSLVEGATEAFFGQGTRLTVV.

The chain links TRBV30 to TRBJ2-3; D not certain. The germline gives CDR1 GTSNPN, CDR2 SVGIG (reference sequence). Trimming shortened V by 3 bases and J by 1 base, and 8 bases separated the two germline ends. The CDR3 has 13 amino acids. The CDR3 DNA follows: TGTGCCTGGAGGGGCCCAGGCACAGATACGCAGTATTTT. It is translated as CAWRGPGTDTQYF. The full variable domain, its missing parts supplied by reference TRBV30 and TRBJ2-3, is SQTIHQWPATLVQPVGSPLSLECTVEGTSNPNLYWYRQAAGRGLQLLFYSVGIGQISSEVPQNLSASRPQDRQFILSSKKLLLSDSGFYLCAWRGPGTDTQYFGPGTRLTVL.

The J gene is TRBJ1-2, the V gene TRBV5-1; a possible D gene is TRBD1 (5 bases). The germline CDR1 and CDR2 sequences are SGHRS and YFSETQ. The CDR3 is made up of 17 amino acids. The V gene lost 3 bases and the J gene lost 4 bases, with 22 bases spanning the gap. The DNA of the CDR3 is TGCGCCAGCAGCTCGGGTTCCGTCGGGACGGGAGGCTATGGCTACACCTTC. Amino acid sequence: CASSSGSVGTGGYGYTF.

The V and J genes are TRBV2 and TRBJ1-5; possibly TRBD1 for D (6 bases). The CDR3 runs 15 residues. Trimming removed 7 bases at V and 2 bases at J, with 15 bases between. CDR1 and CDR2 from the germline V gene are SNHLY and FYNNEI. CDR3 nucleotides: TGTGCCAGCACCCAAGGGAAGGGGGGCAATCAGCCCCAGCATTTT. Translation gives CASTQGKGGNQPQHF. Combining the CDR3 with reference TRBV2 and TRBJ1-5 gives the whole variable domain EPEVTQTPSHQVTQMGQEVILRCVPISNHLYFYWYRQILGQKVEFLVSFYNNEISEKSEIFDDQFSVERPDGSNFTLKIRSTKLEDSAMYFCASTQGKGGNQPQHFGDGTRLSIL.